This TCR beta chain comes out of a study of cytomegalovirus exposure and HLA in healthy donors. The PCR used 60 Vbeta and 13 Jbeta primers. Assay used: immunoSEQ multiplex PCR; TCRdb lists only in-frame clones, some missing. This sample has approximately 140,000 clones, with around three quarters found just once. Trimming removed 2 bases from V and 5 bases from J; junction bases left unmatched: 15. The CDR3 is made up of 18 amino acids. Per the germline V gene, CDR1 is MDHEN and CDR2 is SYDVKM. Points on this clone: Its specificity is not known.

Study-wide results and caveats: A later analysis linked a missense DCLRE1C variant to TCR beta V- and J-gene trimming. In a later analysis, HLA-C alleles had the fewest associated TCRs, DRB1 alleles the most. From TCR beta sequences, most subjects' HLA-A and HLA-B alleles were reportedly predicted accurately. Reported results showed that the classifier diagnosed cytomegalovirus status with high specificity and sensitivity.

The sequence was collected from a woman in her 50s in good health and CMV-seronegative. The gene calls are TRBV28 and TRBJ2-5; 9 bases agree with TRBD2. The sample was PBMCs. The CDR3 DNA is TGTGCCAGCAGTTTAGGCAGCCTGGTAGCGGGAGCTAGGGAGACCCAGTACTTC. It codes for CASSLGSLVAGARETQYF.